Sequencing of this T cell receptor (beta chain) was carried out in a study of blood T cells in healthy people across ages. Losses at the gene ends were 5 bases for V and 3 bases for J; bases not matched to a gene: 5. Per germline, CDR1 SGHTA and CDR2 FQGNSA. The length of the CDR3 is 15 residues. Then a second PCR, running about 7 to 11 cycles, was carried out with a sample-barcoded 5' primer and a J-beta primer mix. Each CDR3 protein gets one entry after TCRdb re-called the 5' RACE reads with MiXCR. The table records under 1,000,000 distinct CDR3 sequences, 35% to 40% of them present only once. The sample was blood. V is TRBV7-2 and J is TRBJ2-5; 11 bases line up with TRBD2. The source of this sequence is a man aged 18 to 30 in good health. Written as DNA, the CDR3 is TGTGCCAGCAGCCCCCGACTAGCGGGGAAAGAGACCCAGTACTTC. This codes for CASSPRLAGKETQYF. The full variable domain, with the rest looked up from reference TRBV7-2 and TRBJ2-5, is GAGVSQSPSNKVTEKGKDVELRCDPISGHTALYWYRQSLGQGLEFLIYFQGNSAPDKSGLPSDRFSAERTGGSVSTLTIQRTQQEDSAVYLCASSPRLAGKETQYFGPGTRLLVL.